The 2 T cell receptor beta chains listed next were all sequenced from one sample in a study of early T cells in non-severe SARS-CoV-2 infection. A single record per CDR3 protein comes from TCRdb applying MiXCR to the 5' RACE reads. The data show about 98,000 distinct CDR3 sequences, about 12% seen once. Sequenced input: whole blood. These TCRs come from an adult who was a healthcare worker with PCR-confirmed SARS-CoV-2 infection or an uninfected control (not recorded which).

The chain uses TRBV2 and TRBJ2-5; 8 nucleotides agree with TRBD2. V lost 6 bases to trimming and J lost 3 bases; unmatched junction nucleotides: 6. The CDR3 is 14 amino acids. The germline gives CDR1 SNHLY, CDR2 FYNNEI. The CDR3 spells CASSAVSGKETQYF. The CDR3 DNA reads TGTGCCAGCAGCGCTGTTAGCGGGAAAGAGACCCAGTACTTC.

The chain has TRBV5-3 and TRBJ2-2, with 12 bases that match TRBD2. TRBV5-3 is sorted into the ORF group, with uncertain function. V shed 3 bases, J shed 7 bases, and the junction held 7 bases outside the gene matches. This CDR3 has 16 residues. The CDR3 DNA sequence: TGTGCCAGAAGCTCGACGAAACTAGCGGGAGGCGGGGAGCTGTTTTTT. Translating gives CARSSTKLAGGGELFF.